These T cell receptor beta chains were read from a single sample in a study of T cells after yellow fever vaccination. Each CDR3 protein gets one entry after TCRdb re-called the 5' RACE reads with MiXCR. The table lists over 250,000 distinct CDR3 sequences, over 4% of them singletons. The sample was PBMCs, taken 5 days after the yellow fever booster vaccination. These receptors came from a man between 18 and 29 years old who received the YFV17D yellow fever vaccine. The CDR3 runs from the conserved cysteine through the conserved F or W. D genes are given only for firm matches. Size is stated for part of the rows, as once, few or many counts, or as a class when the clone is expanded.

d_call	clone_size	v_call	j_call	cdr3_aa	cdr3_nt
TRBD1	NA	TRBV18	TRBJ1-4	CASSPTGVIEKLFF	TGTGCCAGCTCACCGACAGGGGTAATTGAAAAACTGTTTTTT
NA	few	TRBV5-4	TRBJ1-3	CASSSRTAAGNTIYF	TGTGCCAGCAGCTCTAGAACCGCAGCTGGAAACACCATATATTTT
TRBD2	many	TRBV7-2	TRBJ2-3	CASSLIAGAGDTQYF	TGTGCCAGCAGCTTAATAGCGGGGGCGGGGGATACGCAGTATTTT
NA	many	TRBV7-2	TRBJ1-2	CASSVDRSDGYTF	TGTGCCAGCAGCGTTGACAGGAGCGATGGCTACACCTTC
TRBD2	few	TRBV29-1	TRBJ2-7	CSVDTTLGLRGEQYF	TGCAGCGTTGACACGACTCTGGGACTGCGGGGGGAGCAGTACTTC
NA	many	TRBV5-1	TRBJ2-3	CASSLIRGPITDTQYF	TGCGCCAGCAGCTTGATCCGCGGACCCATCACAGATACGCAGTATTTT
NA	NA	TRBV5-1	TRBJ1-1	CASSLAPGQFEAFF	TGCGCCAGCAGCTTGGCCCCCGGACAGTTTGAAGCTTTCTTT
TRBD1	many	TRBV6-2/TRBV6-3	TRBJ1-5	CASSQGARNQPQHF	TGTGCCAGCAGTCAGGGGGCCAGAAATCAGCCCCAGCATTTT
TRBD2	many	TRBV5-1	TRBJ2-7	CASSSSASGGPSYEQYF	TGCGCCAGCAGCTCATCCGCTAGCGGGGGACCCTCCTACGAGCAGTACTTC
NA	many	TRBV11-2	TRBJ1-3	CASSLSSPNSGNTIYF	TGTGCCAGCAGCTTGTCGAGCCCGAACTCTGGAAACACCATATATTTT
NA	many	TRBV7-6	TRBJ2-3	CASSPTRASGDTQYF	TGTGCCAGCAGTCCCACTAGGGCCTCAGGAGATACGCAGTATTTT
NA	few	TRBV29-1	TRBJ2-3	CSVEPTWGDTQYF	TGCAGCGTTGAGCCGACCTGGGGGGATACGCAGTATTTT
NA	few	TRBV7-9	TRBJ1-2	CASSLEVGGYTF	TGTGCCAGCAGCTTGGAGGTGGGGGGCTACACCTTC
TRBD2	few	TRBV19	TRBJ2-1	CASSSVSGGEQFF	TGTGCCAGTAGTTCGGTTTCGGGGGGTGAGCAGTTCTTC
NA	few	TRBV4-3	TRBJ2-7	CASSQDWRNSYEQYF	TGCGCCAGCAGCCAAGACTGGCGAAACTCCTACGAGCAGTACTTC
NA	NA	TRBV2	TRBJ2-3	CASSEVGGTDTQYF	TGTGCCAGCAGTGAGGTTGGAGGCACAGATACGCAGTATTTT
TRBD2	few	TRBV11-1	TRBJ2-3	CASSLWTSGLGDTQYF	TGTGCCAGCAGCCTTTGGACTAGCGGGCTGGGAGATACGCAGTATTTT
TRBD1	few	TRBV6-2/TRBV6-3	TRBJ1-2	CASRRQGGFPNYGYTF	TGTGCCAGCAGACGACAGGGGGGCTTTCCTAACTATGGCTACACCTTC
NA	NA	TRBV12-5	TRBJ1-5	CASGLGLQPQHF	TGTGCTAGTGGCCTGGGACTGCAGCCCCAGCATTTT
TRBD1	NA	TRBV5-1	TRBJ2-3	CASSGDRGTDTQYF	TGCGCCAGCTCCGGGGACAGGGGCACAGATACGCAGTATTTT
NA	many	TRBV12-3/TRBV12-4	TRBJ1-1	CASSLMGDTEAFF	TGTGCCAGCAGTTTAATGGGAGACACTGAAGCTTTCTTT
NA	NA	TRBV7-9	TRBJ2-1	CASGGSINEQFF	TGTGCCTCGGGTGGCTCCATTAATGAGCAGTTCTTC
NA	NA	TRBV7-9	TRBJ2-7	CASSSVTAYEQYF	TGTGCCAGCAGCTCAGTGACAGCCTACGAGCAGTACTTC